This section outlines one T cell receptor beta chain sequence together with its context. Sequencing was performed with immunoSEQ multiplex PCR; in TCRdb, only in-frame clones are kept and a portion is missing. Of some 210,000 clones listed, around nine tenths are singletons. This entry is derived from a study of cytomegalovirus exposure and HLA in healthy donors. The donors were part of the validation cohort, which consisted of approximately 110 subjects and was separate from the first cohort of under 850 subjects. The CDR3 runs to 16 residues. With 4 bases clipped from V and 4 bases from J, the junction kept 5 bases outside the gene matches. The germline V gene has CDR1 MGHDK and CDR2 SYGVNS.

This receptor was taken from a woman under 30 in good health and CMV-seropositive. The sample consisted of PBMCs. The chain joins TRBV25-1 to TRBJ2-2; 11 bases agree with TRBD2. The CDR3 sequence is CASSGPGTSGTGELFF. As DNA, the CDR3 is TGTGCCAGCAGTGGGCCCGGGACTAGCGGCACCGGGGAGCTGTTTTTT.